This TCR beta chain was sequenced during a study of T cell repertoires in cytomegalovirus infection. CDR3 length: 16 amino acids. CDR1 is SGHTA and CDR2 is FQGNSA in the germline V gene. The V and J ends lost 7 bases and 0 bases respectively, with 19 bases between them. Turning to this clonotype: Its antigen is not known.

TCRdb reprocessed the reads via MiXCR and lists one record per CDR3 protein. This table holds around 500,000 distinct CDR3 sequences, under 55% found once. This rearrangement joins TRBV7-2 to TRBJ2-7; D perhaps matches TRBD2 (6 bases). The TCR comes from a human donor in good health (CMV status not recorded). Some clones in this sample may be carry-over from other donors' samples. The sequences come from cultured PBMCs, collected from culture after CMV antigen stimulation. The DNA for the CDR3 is TGTGCCAGCACCAAGAACCGGGGCGGGACCTCCTACGAGCAGTACTTC. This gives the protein CASTKNRGGTSYEQYF.